The 27 T cell receptor beta chains given below trace back to one sample, sequenced in a study of blood T cell repertoires in COVID-19. The assay was immunoSEQ multiplex PCR, and TCRdb's table has in-frame clones only and misses some. The sample carries about 100,000 clones, approximately 86% recorded once. The specimen sequenced was peripheral blood. The origin of the receptors is an elderly man with acute or convalescent COVID-19.

The gene calls are TRBV7-6 and TRBJ1-3, with TRBD1 identical over 7 bases. The CDR3 totals 14 residues. V lost 4 bases to trimming and J lost 9 bases; unmatched junction nucleotides: 9. The germline V gene has CDR1 SGHVS and CDR2 FNYEAQ. The CDR3 here is CASSSGQQGATIYF. As DNA, the CDR3 is TGTGCCAGCAGCTCGGGACAGCAGGGTGCCACCATATATTTT.

V and J are TRBV4-3 and TRBJ1-6; D is ambiguous. CDR3 length: 15 residues. Trimming shortened V by 0 bases and J by 7 bases, and 10 bases separated the two germline ends. Looked up from germline, CDR1 is LGHNA and CDR2 is YSLEER. In nucleotides, the CDR3 is TGCGCCAGCAGCCAAGATCTAAGCGGGAATTCACCCCTCCACTTT. It is translated as CASSQDLSGNSPLHF.

Notes on this clone: Within the sample, other DNA sequences also encode this same CDR3. The CDR3 nucleotides are TGTGCCAGCAGCTTAGGCAGGAACACTGAAGCTTTCTTT. Encoded protein: CASSLGRNTEAFF. The chain has TRBV7-3 and TRBJ1-1; no definite D call. CDR1 is SGHTA, CDR2 FQGTGA, per germline. V dropped 2 bases and J dropped 1 base, with 5 bases sitting between them. There are 13 residues in the CDR3.

The V call is TRBV7-2, the J call TRBJ1-3, with 8 bases that match TRBD1. Germline V gene lookup returns CDR1 SGHTA and CDR2 FQGNSA. After removal of 6 bases from V and 0 bases from J, the junction contained 4 bases not matched to a gene. The CDR3 contains 15 residues. DNA for the CDR3: TGTGCCAGCAGAAGAACAGGGGGCTCTGGAAACACCATATATTTT. This gives the protein CASRRTGGSGNTIYF. Looking up the rest from reference TRBV7-2 and TRBJ1-3 gives the full variable domain: GAGVSQSPSNKVTEKGKDVELRCDPISGHTALYWYRQSLGQGLEFLIYFQGNSAPDKSGLPSDRFSAERTGGSVSTLTIQRTQQEDSAVYLCASRRTGGSGNTIYFGEGSWLTVV.

The rearrangement joins TRBV7-2 to TRBJ2-7; 8 bases fit TRBD2. The CDR3 is 15 amino acids. Trimming took 5 bases from V and 7 from J; bases not matched to a gene: 13. Looked up from germline, CDR1 is SGHTA and CDR2 is FQGNSA. CDR3 loop: CASSAQAGAPGEQYF. The CDR3 bases are TGTGCCAGCAGCGCCCAAGCGGGGGCCCCTGGGGAGCAGTACTTC. The full variable domain, completed using reference TRBV7-2 and TRBJ2-7, is GAGVSQSPSNKVTEKGKDVELRCDPISGHTALYWYRQSLGQGLEFLIYFQGNSAPDKSGLPSDRFSAERTGGSVSTLTIQRTQQEDSAVYLCASSAQAGAPGEQYFGPGTRLTVT.

This sequence joins TRBV5-6 and TRBJ2-3; D is perhaps TRBD2 (5 bases). V was clipped by 4 bases and J by 0 bases, with 12 bases between them. The CDR3 totals 15 residues. Per germline, CDR1 SGHDT and CDR2 YYEEEE. The CDR3 nucleotides read TGTGCCAGCAGCCGGAGGACGGCGAGCACAGATACGCAGTATTTT. This codes for CASSRRTASTDTQYF.

The chain recombines TRBV5-1 with TRBJ2-1; 8 nucleotides line up with TRBD2. Unmatched junction bases numbered 15, after V lost 7 bases and J lost 9 bases. The CDR3 totals 15 residues. Per germline, CDR1 SGHRS and CDR2 YFSETQ. CDR3 nucleotide sequence: TGCGCCAGCTTTCGGGGACTAGAAGCTCCAGGTGAGCAGTTCTTC. Encoded protein: CASFRGLEAPGEQFF. The variable domain in full, completed from reference TRBV5-1 and TRBJ2-1, reads KAGVTQTPRYLIKTRGQQVTLSCSPISGHRSVSWYQQTPGQGLQFLFEYFSETQRNKGNFPGRFSGRQFSNSRSEMNVSTLELGDSALYLCASFRGLEAPGEQFFGPGTRLTVL.

J is TRBJ2-7 and V is TRBV12-3 or TRBV12-4; the match to TRBD1 covers 7 bases. The CDR3 is made up of 12 amino acids. With 7 bases clipped from V and 7 bases from J, the junction kept 7 bases outside the gene matches. CDR3 DNA sequence: TGTGCCAGCAAACAGGGGAGCCGAGAGCAGTACTTC. Amino acids: CASKQGSREQYF.

J is TRBJ1-1 and V is TRBV28, with 12 bases identical to TRBD1. Trimming removed 5 bases from V and 5 bases from J; junction bases left unmatched: 12. The CDR3 has 17 residues. The germline V gene has CDR1 MDHEN and CDR2 SYDVKM. Written as DNA, the CDR3 is TGTGCCAGCAGTCCATTCCCGGGACAGGGGGCGCGGACTGAAGCTTTCTTT. Protein sequence: CASSPFPGQGARTEAFF.

The chain links TRBV18 to TRBJ2-7; 7 bases are shared with TRBD1. CDR1 and CDR2 from the germline V gene are KGHSH and LQKENI. The V gene end was trimmed by 6 bases and the J gene end by 5 bases; junction bases not matched to a gene: 10. The CDR3 loop spans 14 amino acids. CDR3 region: CASSRGRGPDEQYF. CDR3 nucleotides: TGTGCCAGCTCCCGGGGTAGGGGGCCAGACGAGCAGTACTTC.

The J gene is TRBJ1-2, the V gene TRBV3-1 (or the pseudogene TRBV3-2); TRBD1 is a possible D gene (5 bases). V shed 5 bases and J shed 4 bases, with 14 bases lying between them. The V gene's germline CDR1 is LGHDT and CDR2 YNNKEL (reference sequence). The CDR3 has 14 amino acids. The chain's CDR3 is CASSTPGHPYGYTF. The CDR3 bases are TGTGCCAGCAGCACTCCCGGACACCCCTATGGCTACACCTTC.

The chain employs TRBV11-2 and TRBJ2-7; possible D gene TRBD2, 6 bases. The CDR3 length is 14 residues. Per the germline V gene, CDR1 is SGHAT and CDR2 is FQNNGV. The V end was cut by 7 bases, the J end by 7 bases, with 20 bases between. The chain's CDR3 is CASMEGGNLREQYF. In nucleotides, the CDR3 is TGTGCCAGCATGGAGGGCGGAAACCTACGAGAGCAGTACTTC. The entire variable domain, with the rest obtained from reference TRBV11-2 and TRBJ2-7, is as follows: EAGVAQSPRYKIIEKRQSVAFWCNPISGHATLYWYQQILGQGPKLLIQFQNNGVVDDSQLPKDRFSAERLKGVDSTLKIQPAKLEDSAVYLCASMEGGNLREQYFGPGTRLTVT.

The chain uses TRBV27 and TRBJ1-4, with 8 bases lining up with TRBD1. The CDR3 is made up of 15 amino acids. Germline V CDR1 and CDR2: MNHEY, SMNVEV (reference sequence). With 5 bases clipped from V and 5 bases from J, the junction kept 7 bases outside the gene matches. CDR3 protein: CASSPDRGRNEKLFF. DNA of the CDR3: TGTGCCAGCAGTCCCGACAGGGGTAGGAATGAAAAACTGTTTTTT.

This clone is a singleton in its sample. The V call is TRBV3-1 (or the pseudogene TRBV3-2), the J call TRBJ1-1, with D perhaps matching TRBD1 (6 bases). Looked up from germline, CDR1 is LGHDT and CDR2 is YNNKEL (reference sequence). The CDR3 spans 14 residues. V dropped 4 bases and J dropped 1 base, with 10 bases sitting between them. This chain's CDR3 is CASSLGTSNTEAFF. The CDR3 bases are TGTGCCAGCAGCCTCGGGACATCGAACACTGAAGCTTTCTTT.

The rearrangement joins TRBV2 to TRBJ2-7; D is undetermined. The CDR3 has 13 residues. Germline-derived CDR1 and CDR2 are SNHLY and FYNNEI. The ends were cut back, 0 bases at V and 8 bases at J, with 11 bases in the middle. Written as DNA, the CDR3 is TGTGCCAGCAGTGAAGCCTCTATGGGCAAGCAGTACTTC. Its protein product is CASSEASMGKQYF.

This rearrangement joins TRBV5-1 to TRBJ1-1, with unresolved D. Germline V gene lookup returns CDR1 SGHRS and CDR2 YFSETQ. With 4 bases removed from V and 6 bases from J, the gap between germline ends came to 13 bases. The CDR3 covers 13 residues. This CDR3 is CASSPRGEPEAFF. The CDR3 DNA reads TGCGCCAGCAGCCCCCGGGGTGAACCTGAAGCTTTCTTT.

This clone was picked up a small number of times. The chain recombines TRBV7-2 with TRBJ2-1; tentatively, D is TRBD2 (6 bases). This CDR3 is built from 15 residues. Deletions cut 4 bases from V and 1 base from J, with 11 bases between. Germline lookup yields CDR1 SGHTA and CDR2 FQGNSA. The CDR3: CASSSTGTSYNEQFF. The CDR3 DNA follows: TGTGCCAGCAGCTCCACGGGGACTTCCTACAATGAGCAGTTCTTC.

The V call is TRBV5-6, the J call TRBJ1-2; TRBD1 agrees at 9 bases. Germline V gene sequence: CDR1 SGHDT, CDR2 YYEEEE. The junction had 7 bases not matched to a gene; V was cut back by 1 base and J by 0 bases. The CDR3 runs to 17 residues. The CDR3 DNA follows: TGTGCCAGCAGCTTGTCGGGACAGGGCCTTACTAACTATGGCTACACCTTC. This gives the protein CASSLSGQGLTNYGYTF.

The rearrangement links TRBV6-2 or TRBV6-3 to TRBJ2-7, with D perhaps matching TRBD1 (6 bases). Germline assignment: CDR1 MNHEY and CDR2 SVGEGT. The V gene lost 6 bases and the J gene lost 2 bases, with 14 bases spanning the gap. The CDR3 has 14 amino acids. The CDR3 DNA reads as TGTGCCAGCAGCCCTCGCCGGACAGCCTACGAGCAGTACTTC. As protein: CASSPRRTAYEQYF.

This clone was counted between two and nine times. V is TRBV30 and J is TRBJ1-3, with 7 bases lining up with TRBD1. This CDR3 region has 14 residues. Germline CDR1 is GTSNPN and CDR2 is SVGIG (reference sequence). V was pared by 5 bases and J by 0 bases, with 4 bases of the junction left unmatched. CDR3 sequence (DNA): TGTGCCTGGTCCTCAGGGGGCTCTGGAAACACCATATATTTT. Translating gives CAWSSGGSGNTIYF.

CDR3 region: CASSYSLRDSAKRGQPQHF. The DNA for the CDR3 is TGTGCCAGCAGTTACTCCCTCCGGGACAGCGCAAAAAGAGGTCAGCCCCAGCATTTT. V gene TRBV6-2 or TRBV6-3 combines with J gene TRBJ1-5; 7 bases agree with TRBD1. The CDR3 loop spans 19 amino acids. Germline CDR1 MNHEY, CDR2 SVGEGT. V lost 0 bases to trimming and J lost 6 bases; unmatched junction nucleotides: 17.

The gene calls are TRBV5-1 and TRBJ2-1; TRBD1 matches 10 bases. CDR1 and CDR2 (germline): SGHRS, YFSETQ. J gave up 6 bases and V 4 bases, and 7 bases lay outside the gene matches. The CDR3 runs to 15 residues. The CDR3 coding sequence is TGCGCCAGCAGCCCCCGACAGGGGGCGAGCAATGAGCAGTTCTTC. This sequence encodes CASSPRQGASNEQFF.

The chain has TRBV13 and TRBJ1-3, with D hard to call. This CDR3 is 14 amino acids long. Germline V lookup: CDR1 PRHDT, CDR2 FYEKMQ (reference sequence). Trimming shortened V by 10 bases and J by 0 bases, and 13 bases separated the two germline ends. In DNA, the CDR3 is TGTGCCAATGCGGCGGCCATCTCTGGAAACACCATATATTTT. This codes for CANAAAISGNTIYF.

The chain carries TRBV6-5 and TRBJ1-1, with D possibly being TRBD1 (5 bases). Germline V gene lookup returns CDR1 MNHEY and CDR2 SVGAGI. Between the trimmed V and J ends, which lost 0 bases and 1 base, there was a span of 9 bases. The CDR3 runs 15 residues. Here the CDR3 reads CASSYSRGTNTEAFF. The CDR3 nucleotides are TGTGCCAGCAGTTACTCGCGGGGGACGAACACTGAAGCTTTCTTT.

The chain has TRBV5-1 and TRBJ2-2; 10 positions agree with TRBD2. The CDR3 is 18 amino acids. CDR1 is SGHRS, CDR2 YFSETQ, per germline. The ends lost 1 base at V and 0 bases at J; junction bases unmatched: 6. CDR3 DNA: TGCGCCAGCAGCTTGACCGCTAGCGGGAGCGCGAACACCGGGGAGCTGTTTTTT. Translation: CASSLTASGSANTGELFF. The complete variable domain, with remaining parts taken from reference TRBV5-1 and TRBJ2-2, reads KAGVTQTPRYLIKTRGQQVTLSCSPISGHRSVSWYQQTPGQGLQFLFEYFSETQRNKGNFPGRFSGRQFSNSRSEMNVSTLELGDSALYLCASSLTASGSANTGELFFGEGSRLTVL.

In nucleotides, the CDR3 is TGTGCCACCAGTGCAGGTCGTGGGTCGTGGGAGCAGTACTTC. Its translation: CATSAGRGSWEQYF. V gene TRBV24-1 combines with J gene TRBJ2-7; unclear D gene. CDR1 is KGHDR, CDR2 SFDVKD, per germline. The V and J ends lost 5 bases and 7 bases respectively, with 17 bases between them. The CDR3 loop spans 14 amino acids.

The chain joins TRBV2 to TRBJ2-1; D is unclear. This CDR3 has 11 residues. In germline, CDR1 is SNHLY, CDR2 FYNNEI. Trimming removed 6 bases at V and 10 bases at J, with 10 bases between. The CDR3 loop is CASRYSGEQFF. The CDR3 DNA is TGTGCCAGCAGGTACAGTGGCGAGCAGTTCTTC.